The 10 T cell receptor beta chains below come from one sample, sequenced in a study of PD-1 blockade in mismatch repair-deficient tumors. Their cognate antigens are unknown. Regarding time point: roughly ten-day in vitro stimulation with candidate mutation-associated neoantigen peptide 1. TCRdb's copy holds only in-frame clones and misses some; the assay was immunoSEQ multiplex PCR. This sample has about 9,200 clones, with about 88% found just once. Sample: cells cultured in vitro, taken from a patient treated with pembrolizumab. Receptors originate from an adult with mismatch repair-deficient cancer.

This chain links TRBV19 with TRBJ2-3; tentatively, D is TRBD2 (6 bases). Germline CDR1 LNHDA, CDR2 SQIVND (reference sequence). The CDR3 loop spans 15 amino acids. V was cut by 4 bases and J by 4 bases, with 15 bases left in between. The CDR3 reads CASSRTNELADTQYF. The CDR3 DNA follows: TGTGCCAGTAGTAGGACTAACGAGTTGGCAGATACGCAGTATTTT.

The chain carries TRBV9 and TRBJ2-5, with TRBD2 as a possible D gene (5 bases). The germline V and J ends were trimmed by 1 base and 2 bases, with 9 bases remaining between them. This CDR3 spans 14 amino acids. Germline CDR1 and CDR2: SGDLS and YYNGEE. The CDR3 is CASSVTSGQETQYF. CDR3 sequence (DNA): TGTGCCAGCAGCGTAACTAGTGGGCAAGAGACCCAGTACTTC.

Points on this clone: An end of the junction does not agree with germline; a read error may underlie this. The chain links TRBV5-6 to TRBJ1-2; weak D call: TRBD1 (5 bases). Germline CDR1 SGHDT, CDR2 YYEEEE. This CDR3 spans 16 amino acids. The CDR3 DNA follows: TGTGCCAGCAGCTTGGGCGGACAAGCTAAAAACTATGGCTGCACCTTC. Its translation: CASSLGGQAKNYGCTF.

The rearrangement links TRBV10-1 to TRBJ2-5; TRBD1 agrees at 9 bases. The CDR3 is made up of 16 amino acids. CDR1 and CDR2 from the germline V gene are WNHNN and SYGVQD (reference sequence). Unmatched junction bases numbered 15, after V lost 8 bases and J lost 5 bases. CDR3 amino acids: CASPLGTGNIWETQYF. CDR3 coding DNA: TGCGCCAGCCCGCTGGGGACAGGGAATATATGGGAGACCCAGTACTTC.

The V and J genes are TRBV7-6 and TRBJ1-2; D ambiguous. Germline CDR1 reads SGHVS; CDR2 reads FNYEAQ. CDR3 length: 15 amino acids. The germline V and J ends were trimmed by 3 bases and 2 bases, with 13 bases remaining between them. CDR3 nucleotide sequence: TGTGCCAGCAGCTTTCTTCAGGAACCCAACTATGGCTACACCTTC. Protein: CASSFLQEPNYGYTF.

The chain carries TRBV14 and TRBJ2-5, with a weak D call TRBD1 (5 bases). The length of the CDR3 is 17 residues. Germline CDR1 is SGHDN and CDR2 is FVKESK. The germline V and J ends were trimmed by 2 bases and 2 bases, with 18 bases remaining between them. CDR3 region: CASSQFGEGASQETQYF. CDR3 in DNA: TGTGCCAGCAGCCAATTCGGTGAAGGGGCCAGTCAAGAGACCCAGTACTTC.

The chain links TRBV11-2 to TRBJ2-2; D remains ambiguous. The CDR3 length is 16 residues. Looked up from germline, CDR1 is SGHAT and CDR2 is FQNNGV. The ends were cut back, 5 bases at V and 1 base at J, with 14 bases in the middle. The CDR3 sequence: CASSPLRTRNTGELFF. CDR3 nucleotides: TGTGCCAGCAGCCCGCTTCGGACCAGGAACACCGGGGAGCTGTTTTTT.

This clone appeared a single time. The chain uses TRBV11-1 and TRBJ2-7, with 8 bases lining up with TRBD2. The V gene's germline CDR1 is SGHAT and CDR2 FQDESV (reference sequence). The CDR3 extends over 15 amino acids. The trim removed 2 bases at V and 2 bases at J, leaving 5 bases unmatched. CDR3 amino acids: CASSLLAGIPYEQYF. CDR3 coding DNA: TGTGCCAGCAGCTTACTAGCGGGTATCCCCTACGAGCAGTACTTC.

This clone has only one observation. The rearrangement uses TRBV27 and TRBJ2-6, with D perhaps TRBD1 (6 bases). V lost 6 bases, J lost 0 bases, and 15 bases lay in between. The CDR3 spans 17 residues. The germline V gene has CDR1 MNHEY and CDR2 SMNVEV (reference sequence). Here the CDR3 reads CASRPRGPSSGANVLTF. The CDR3 bases are TGTGCCAGCAGACCCAGGGGCCCCAGCTCTGGGGCCAACGTCCTGACTTTC.

This chain joins TRBV19 and TRBJ2-3, with 11 bases lining up with TRBD2. This CDR3 comprises 17 residues. Unmatched junction bases numbered 14, after V lost 10 bases and J lost 2 bases. Germline loops: CDR1 LNHDA, CDR2 SQIVND (reference sequence). CDR3 residues: CATRPPRLAGYTDTQYF. The CDR3 DNA reads TGTGCCACCCGCCCCCCGCGACTAGCGGGGTACACAGATACGCAGTATTTT.